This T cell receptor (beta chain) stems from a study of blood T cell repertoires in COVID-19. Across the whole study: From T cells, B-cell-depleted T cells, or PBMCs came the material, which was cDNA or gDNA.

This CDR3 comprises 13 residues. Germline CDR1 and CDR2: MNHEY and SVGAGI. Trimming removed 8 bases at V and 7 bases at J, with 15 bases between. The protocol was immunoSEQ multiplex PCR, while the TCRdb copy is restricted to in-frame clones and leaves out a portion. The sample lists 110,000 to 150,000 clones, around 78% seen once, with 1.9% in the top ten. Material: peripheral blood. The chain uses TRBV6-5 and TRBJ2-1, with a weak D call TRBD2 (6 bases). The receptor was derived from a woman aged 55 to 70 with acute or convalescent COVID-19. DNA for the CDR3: TGTGCCAGCCGGTGGCCGGCGGGGAATGAGCAGTTCTTC. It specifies CASRWPAGNEQFF.